This T cell receptor (beta chain) appears in the sequencing data of a study of T cells after yellow fever vaccination. Study in general: In the case of low-cell-number fractions, SMART-Seq v4 Ultra Low Input was used for preparation. Points from the study as a whole: Few clonotypes appeared in both CD4 and CD8 compartments. Once the booster was given, most primary-vaccination clones reappeared, at just under 98% for CD4 and approximately 88% for CD8.

UMIs were added to TCR cDNA along with a universal primer site when it was made by 5'RACE template switching. TCRdb itself ran the 5' RACE reads through MiXCR, one entry per CDR3 protein. The sample has around 500,000 distinct CDR3 sequences, just over 20% seen once. Regarding this clonotype: The antigen remains unidentified.

Looked up from germline, CDR1 is DFQATT and CDR2 is SNEGSKA (reference sequence). The CDR3 is 13 amino acids. This chain uses TRBV20-1 with TRBJ2-2, with D possibly matching TRBD2 (5 bases). The receptor was isolated from a man between 18 and 29 years old who received the YFV17D yellow fever vaccine. Here the sequenced sample was PBMCs, taken less than 25 days after the first yellow fever vaccination. CDR3 in DNA: TGCAGCGCGGTGGGTTTGGGAGACGGGGAGCTGTTTTTT. Its protein is CSAVGLGDGELFF.